This T cell receptor (beta chain) was sequenced in a study of cytomegalovirus exposure and HLA in healthy donors. Study-level findings and limits: V- and J-gene trimming in TCR beta was tied to a missense DCLRE1C variant by an analysis performed later.

About this clone itself: Its antigen is unknown.

The PCR made use of 60 Vbeta and 13 Jbeta primers. Libraries were prepared by immunoSEQ multiplex PCR; TCRdb keeps only in-frame clonotypes and omits some of them. The data hold 90,000 to 120,000 clones, with 65% to 85% observed a single time. The germline CDR1 and CDR2 sequences are SGHNT and YYREEE (reference sequence). Trimming stripped 0 bases from V and 1 base from J, with 4 bases between. The CDR3 consists of 13 residues. Sequenced input: PBMCs. This TCR was recovered from a young man in good health and CMV-seronegative. The chain joins TRBV5-4 to TRBJ1-1; D gene unclear. The CDR3 loop is CASSLGGNTEAFF. CDR3 in DNA: TGTGCCAGCAGCTTGGGCGGGAACACTGAAGCTTTCTTT.